Sequencing of this T cell receptor (beta chain) was carried out in a study of Ad26.COV2.S vaccination and SARS-CoV-2 variants. Study as a whole: By the intramuscular route, Ad26.COV2.S was given once, or twice 56 days apart. General study points: Vaccinees reportedly had broad spike-specific CD8+ and CD4+ T cell responses.

About this clone: No antigen is known for it.

The repertoire was sequenced with immunoSEQ multiplex PCR; TCRdb's copy has only in-frame clones and lacks some. This table has roughly 400,000 clones, approximately 92% appearing once. Stated treatment: approximately 18 received Ad26.COV2.S at low or high dose, single or two shots; about 5 received placebo; per-sample allocation not given. Collection of samples fell on day 63 after the first vaccine or placebo injection. An Ad26 vector carrying the Wuhan-strain SARS-CoV-2 spike served as the vaccine. The V end was cut by 5 bases, the J end by 5 bases, with 21 bases between. The CDR3 length is 16 residues. The germline CDR1 and CDR2 sequences are LNHDA and SQIVND (reference sequence).

This sequence originates from a person aged 18 to 59 who received the Ad26.COV2.S COVID-19 vaccine or a placebo. The sequencing here drew on peripheral blood, taken in a trial of Ad26.COV2.S vaccine versus placebo. The chain combines TRBV19 with TRBJ2-5, with D possibly TRBD1 on 6 matching bases. Written as DNA, the CDR3 is TGTGCCAGTAGTGAAACCGACAGGCAAACTTGGGAGACCCAGTACTTC. Its translation is CASSETDRQTWETQYF.